Reported below is one T cell receptor beta chain. PCR was performed a second time for roughly 7 to 11 cycles using a sample-barcoded 5' primer and a J-beta primer mix. TCRdb itself ran the 5' RACE reads through MiXCR, one entry per CDR3 protein. The sample consists of over a million distinct CDR3 sequences, about 43% of them appearing once. This sample is drawn from a study of blood T cells in healthy people across ages. Sequencing was carried out using blood. The sequence derives from a woman under 30 in good health.

The CDR3 loop is CASWGGGWQTQYF. The CDR3 DNA reads as TGTGCCAGCTGGGGCGGGGGCTGGCAGACCCAGTACTTC. The chain employs TRBV28 and TRBJ2-5, with TRBD2 as a possible D gene (7 bases). V gave up 8 bases and J gave up 6 bases, with 16 bases separating them. Germline CDR1 and CDR2: MDHEN and SYDVKM. The CDR3 totals 13 residues.